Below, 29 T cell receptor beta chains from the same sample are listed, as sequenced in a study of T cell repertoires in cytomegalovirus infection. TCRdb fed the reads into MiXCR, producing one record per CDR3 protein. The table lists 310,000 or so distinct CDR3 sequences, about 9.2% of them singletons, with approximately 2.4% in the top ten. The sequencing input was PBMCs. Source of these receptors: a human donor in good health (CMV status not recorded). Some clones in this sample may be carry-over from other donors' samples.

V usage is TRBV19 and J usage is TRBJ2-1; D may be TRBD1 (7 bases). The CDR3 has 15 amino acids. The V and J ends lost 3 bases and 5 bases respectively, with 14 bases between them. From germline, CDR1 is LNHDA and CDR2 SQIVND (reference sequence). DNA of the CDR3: TGTGCCAGTAGTATCACCAGGGGGGTCAACAATGAGCAGTTCTTC. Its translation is CASSITRGVNNEQFF.

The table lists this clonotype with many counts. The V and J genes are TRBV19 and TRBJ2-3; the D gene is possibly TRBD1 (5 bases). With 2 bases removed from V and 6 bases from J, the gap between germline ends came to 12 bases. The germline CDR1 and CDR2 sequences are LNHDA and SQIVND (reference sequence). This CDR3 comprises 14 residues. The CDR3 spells CASSIFREEDTQYF. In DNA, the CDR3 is TGTGCCAGTAGTATATTCAGGGAAGAGGATACGCAGTATTTT.

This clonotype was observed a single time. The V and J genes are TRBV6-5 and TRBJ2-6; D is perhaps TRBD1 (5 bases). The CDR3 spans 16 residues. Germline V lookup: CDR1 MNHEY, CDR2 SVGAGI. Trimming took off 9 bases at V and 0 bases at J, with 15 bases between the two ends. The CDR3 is CASRVGAGSGANVLTF. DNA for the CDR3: TGTGCCAGTAGGGTTGGGGCTGGCTCTGGGGCCAACGTCCTGACTTTC.

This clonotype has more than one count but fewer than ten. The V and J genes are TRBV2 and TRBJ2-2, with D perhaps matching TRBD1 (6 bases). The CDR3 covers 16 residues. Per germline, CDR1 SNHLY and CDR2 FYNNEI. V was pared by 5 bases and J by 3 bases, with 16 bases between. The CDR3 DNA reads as TGTGCCAGCAGTTTCTCGGGACAACTTCACACCGGGGAGCTGTTTTTT. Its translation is CASSFSGQLHTGELFF.

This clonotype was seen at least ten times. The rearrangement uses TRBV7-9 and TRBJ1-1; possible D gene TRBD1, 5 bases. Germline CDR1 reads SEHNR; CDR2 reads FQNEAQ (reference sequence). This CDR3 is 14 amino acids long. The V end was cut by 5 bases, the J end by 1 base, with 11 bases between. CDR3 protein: CASSRQMTNTEAFF. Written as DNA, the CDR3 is TGTGCCAGCAGCCGACAGATGACGAACACTGAAGCTTTCTTT.

The CDR3 DNA reads TGCAGCGTTGGGGCCCTAGGGGCCAAAAACATTCAGTACTTC. This codes for CSVGALGAKNIQYF. This chain links TRBV29-1 with TRBJ2-4; D uncertain. Germline-derived CDR1 and CDR2 are SQVTM and ANQGSEA. Trimming removed 4 bases at V and 1 base at J, with 11 bases between. There are 14 residues in the CDR3. The full variable domain, in which reference TRBV29-1 and TRBJ2-4 provide the parts outside the CDR3, is SAVISQKPSRDICQRGTSLTIQCQVDSQVTMMFWYRQQPGQSLTLIATANQGSEATYESGFVIDKFPISRPNLTFSTLTVSNMSPEDSSIYLCSVGALGAKNIQYFGAGTRLSVL.

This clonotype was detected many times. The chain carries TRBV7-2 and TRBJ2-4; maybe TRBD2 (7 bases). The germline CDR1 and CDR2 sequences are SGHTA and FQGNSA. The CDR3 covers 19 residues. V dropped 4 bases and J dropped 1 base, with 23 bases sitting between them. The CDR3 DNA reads TGTGCCAGCAGCTCCCCTGGGGGGGAAGGGGGTTGGGCCAAAAACATTCAGTACTTC. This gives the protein CASSSPGGEGGWAKNIQYF.

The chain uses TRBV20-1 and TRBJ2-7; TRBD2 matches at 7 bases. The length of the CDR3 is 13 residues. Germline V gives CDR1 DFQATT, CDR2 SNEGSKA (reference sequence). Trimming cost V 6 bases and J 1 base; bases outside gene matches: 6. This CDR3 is CSANLGGSYEQYF. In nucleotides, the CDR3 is TGCAGTGCCAACTTGGGGGGGTCCTACGAGCAGTACTTC.

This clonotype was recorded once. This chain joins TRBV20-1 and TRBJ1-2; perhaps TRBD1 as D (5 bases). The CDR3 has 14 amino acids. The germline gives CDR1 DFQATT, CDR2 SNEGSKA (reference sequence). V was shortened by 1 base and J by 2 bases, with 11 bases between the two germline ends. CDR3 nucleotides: TGCAGTGCTAGAGTGAACAGGAGAAACTATGGCTACACCTTC. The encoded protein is CSARVNRRNYGYTF.

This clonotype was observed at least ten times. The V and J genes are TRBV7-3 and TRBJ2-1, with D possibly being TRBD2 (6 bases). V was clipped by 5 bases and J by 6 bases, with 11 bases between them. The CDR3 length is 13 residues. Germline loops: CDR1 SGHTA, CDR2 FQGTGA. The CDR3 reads CASSAFGGNEQFF. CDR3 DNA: TGTGCCAGCAGCGCGTTCGGGGGCAATGAGCAGTTCTTC.

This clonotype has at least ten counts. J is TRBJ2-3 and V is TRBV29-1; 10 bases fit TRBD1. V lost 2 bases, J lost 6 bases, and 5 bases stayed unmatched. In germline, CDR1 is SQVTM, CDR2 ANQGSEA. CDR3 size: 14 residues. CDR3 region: CSVERDRGGDTQYF. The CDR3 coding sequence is TGCAGCGTTGAAAGGGACAGGGGAGGGGATACGCAGTATTTT.

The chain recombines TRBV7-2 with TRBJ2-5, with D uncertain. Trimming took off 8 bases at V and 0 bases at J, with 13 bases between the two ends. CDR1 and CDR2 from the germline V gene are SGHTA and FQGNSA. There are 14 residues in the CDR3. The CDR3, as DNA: TGTGCCAGCGCGGCTCAGATGTACCAAGAGACCCAGTACTTC. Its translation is CASAAQMYQETQYF.

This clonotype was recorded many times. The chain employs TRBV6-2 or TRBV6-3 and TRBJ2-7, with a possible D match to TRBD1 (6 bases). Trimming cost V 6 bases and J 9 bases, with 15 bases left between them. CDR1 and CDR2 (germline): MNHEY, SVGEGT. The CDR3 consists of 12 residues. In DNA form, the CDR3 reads TGTGCCAGCAGCCAGGACAGATCCGGGCAGTACGTC. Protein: CASSQDRSGQYV.

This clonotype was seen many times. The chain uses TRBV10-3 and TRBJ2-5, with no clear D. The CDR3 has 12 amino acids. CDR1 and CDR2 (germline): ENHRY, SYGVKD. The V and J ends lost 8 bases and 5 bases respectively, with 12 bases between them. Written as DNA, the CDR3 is TGTGCCATCGGGCGAGGCCCGGAGACCCAGTACTTC. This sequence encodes CAIGRGPETQYF.

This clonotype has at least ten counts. Here the CDR3 reads CASSGDRLGPQHF. In DNA form, the CDR3 reads TGTGCCAGCAGCGGCGACAGGTTGGGGCCCCAGCATTTT. This chain links TRBV7-2 with TRBJ1-5; D is possibly TRBD1 (6 bases). This CDR3 spans 13 amino acids. In germline, CDR1 is SGHTA, CDR2 FQGNSA. Trimming took 5 bases from V and 9 from J, leaving 14 bases between them.

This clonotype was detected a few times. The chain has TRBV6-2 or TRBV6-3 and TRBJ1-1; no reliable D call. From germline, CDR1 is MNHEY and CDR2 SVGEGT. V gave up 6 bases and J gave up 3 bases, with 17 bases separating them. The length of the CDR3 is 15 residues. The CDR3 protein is CASRQPLGRHTEAFF. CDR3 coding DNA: TGTGCCAGCAGACAGCCCCTCGGGAGACACACTGAAGCTTTCTTT.

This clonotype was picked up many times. CDR3: CSARPPGQDNSPLHF. The CDR3 DNA reads as TGCAGTGCTCGACCTCCGGGACAGGATAATTCACCCCTCCACTTT. This chain joins TRBV20-1 and TRBJ1-6; 8 nucleotides line up with TRBD1. Losses at the gene ends were 5 bases for V and 5 bases for J; bases not matched to a gene: 8. Germline CDR1 DFQATT, CDR2 SNEGSKA (reference sequence). This CDR3 has 15 amino acids.

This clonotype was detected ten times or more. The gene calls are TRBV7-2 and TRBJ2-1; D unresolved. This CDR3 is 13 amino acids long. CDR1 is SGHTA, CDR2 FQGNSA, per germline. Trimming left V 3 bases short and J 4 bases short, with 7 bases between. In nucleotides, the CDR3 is TGTGCCAGCAGCTTTTACACTTACAATGAGCAGTTCTTC. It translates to CASSFYTYNEQFF.

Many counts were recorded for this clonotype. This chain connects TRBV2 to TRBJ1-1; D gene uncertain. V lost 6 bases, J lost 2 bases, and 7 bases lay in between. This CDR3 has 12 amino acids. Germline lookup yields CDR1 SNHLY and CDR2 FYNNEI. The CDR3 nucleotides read TGTGCCAGCAGCAAAAGAAACACTGAAGCTTTCTTT. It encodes CASSKRNTEAFF. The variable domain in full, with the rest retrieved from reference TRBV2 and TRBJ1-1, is EPEVTQTPSHQVTQMGQEVILRCVPISNHLYFYWYRQILGQKVEFLVSFYNNEISEKSEIFDDQFSVERPDGSNFTLKIRSTKLEDSAMYFCASSKRNTEAFFGQGTRLTVV.

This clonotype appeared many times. The CDR3 bases are TGTGCCAGCAGCGGGGGAGTACTCCAGACCCAGTACTTC. As protein: CASSGGVLQTQYF. The genes are TRBV7-2 and TRBJ2-5; D tentatively reads TRBD1 or TRBD2 (5 bases each). The CDR3 totals 13 residues. Trimming left V 5 bases short and J 6 bases short, with 13 bases between. Germline V gene data show CDR1 as SGHTA and CDR2 as FQGNSA.

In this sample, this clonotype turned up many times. CDR3 coding DNA: TGCAGTGCTAGAGTTCCACAGGGGGCGCAAGTCACAGCTCGCTACACCTTC. Its translation is CSARVPQGAQVTARYTF. V is TRBV20-1 and J is TRBJ1-2; 9 bases match TRBD1. V gave up 1 base and J gave up 9 bases; unmatched junction bases: 18. The length of the CDR3 is 17 residues. CDR1 is DFQATT and CDR2 is SNEGSKA in the germline V gene (reference sequence).

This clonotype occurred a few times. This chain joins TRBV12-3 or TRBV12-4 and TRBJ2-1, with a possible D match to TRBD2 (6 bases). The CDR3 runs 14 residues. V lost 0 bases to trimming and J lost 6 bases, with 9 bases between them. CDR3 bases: TGTGCCAGCAGTTTAGCGGCTAGCGTCAATGAGCAGTTCTTC. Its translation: CASSLAASVNEQFF.

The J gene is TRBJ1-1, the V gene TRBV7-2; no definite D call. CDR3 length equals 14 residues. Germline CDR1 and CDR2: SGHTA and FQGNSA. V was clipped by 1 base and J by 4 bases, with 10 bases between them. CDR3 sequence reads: CASSLVSAGTEAFF. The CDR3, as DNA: TGTGCCAGCAGCTTAGTTTCCGCAGGCACTGAAGCTTTCTTT.

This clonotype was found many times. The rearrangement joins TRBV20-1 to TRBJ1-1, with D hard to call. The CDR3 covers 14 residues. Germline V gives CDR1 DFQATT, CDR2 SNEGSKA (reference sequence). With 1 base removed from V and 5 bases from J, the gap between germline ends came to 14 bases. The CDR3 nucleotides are TGCAGTGCTAGAGTGTCCCTAGGGAGAACTGAAGCTTTCTTT. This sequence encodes CSARVSLGRTEAFF.

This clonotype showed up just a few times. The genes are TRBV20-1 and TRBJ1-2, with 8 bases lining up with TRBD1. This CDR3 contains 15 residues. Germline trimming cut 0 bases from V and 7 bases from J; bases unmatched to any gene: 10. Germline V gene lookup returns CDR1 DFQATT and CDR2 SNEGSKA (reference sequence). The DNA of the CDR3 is TGCAGTGCTAGAGACCCCAGGGGGCGAACGAGTGGCTACACCTTC. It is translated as CSARDPRGRTSGYTF.

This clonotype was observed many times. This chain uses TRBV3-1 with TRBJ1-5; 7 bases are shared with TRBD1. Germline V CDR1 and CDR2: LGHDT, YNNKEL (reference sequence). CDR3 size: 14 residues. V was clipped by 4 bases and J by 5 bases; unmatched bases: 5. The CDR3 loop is CASSRTGNYQPQHF. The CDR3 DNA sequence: TGTGCCAGCAGCCGGACAGGAAATTATCAGCCCCAGCATTTT.

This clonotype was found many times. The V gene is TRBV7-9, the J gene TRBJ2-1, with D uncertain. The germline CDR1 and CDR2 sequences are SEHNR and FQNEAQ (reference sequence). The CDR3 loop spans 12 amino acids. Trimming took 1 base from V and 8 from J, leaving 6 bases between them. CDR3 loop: CASSLGVDEQFF. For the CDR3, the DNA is TGTGCCAGCAGCTTAGGCGTAGATGAGCAGTTCTTC.

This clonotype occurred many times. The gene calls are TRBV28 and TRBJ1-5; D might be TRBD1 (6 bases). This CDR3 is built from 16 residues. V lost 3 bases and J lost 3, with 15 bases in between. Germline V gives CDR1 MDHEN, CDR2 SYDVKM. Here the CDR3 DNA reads TGTGCCAGCAGTTTGACGGGGGCGGTCCTCAATCAGCCCCAGCATTTT. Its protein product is CASSLTGAVLNQPQHF.

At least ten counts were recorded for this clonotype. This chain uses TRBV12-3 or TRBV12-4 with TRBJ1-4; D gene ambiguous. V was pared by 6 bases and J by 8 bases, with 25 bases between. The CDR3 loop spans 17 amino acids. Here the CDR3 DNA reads TGTGCCAGCAGGAGAATTGGAGGGTTTGGTGGCGGCGAAAAACTGTTTTTT. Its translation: CASRRIGGFGGGEKLFF.